This T cell receptor (beta chain) was retrieved from a study of beta chain features in type 1 diabetes. General study points: Moderate yet significant TCRB CDR3 shortening was seen in Type 1 diabetes patients in all four CD4+ subsets.

Reverse transcription of all isolated RNA meant that expressed TCRB transcripts were sequenced. Assay used: immunoSEQ multiplex PCR; TCRdb lists only in-frame clones, some missing. The sample includes about 340,000 clones, roughly 8.8% seen only once; the top ten take 1%. About this clone itself: Its antigen is not known.

Germline assignment: CDR1 SNHLY and CDR2 FYNNEI. Trimming removed 8 bases at V and 3 bases at J, with 13 bases between. CDR3 length: 13 amino acids. This chain links TRBV2 with TRBJ1-1; D is ambiguous. Sample: central memory CD4+ T cells from blood. This receptor was obtained from a young man with type 1 diabetes. The CDR3 nucleotides are TGTGCCAGCGGAGTTAGGTTGGACACTGAAGCTTTCTTT. It codes for CASGVRLDTEAFF.